Listed below are T cell receptor beta chains from one sample, sequenced in a study of cytomegalovirus exposure and HLA in healthy donors. Here immunoSEQ multiplex PCR was the method, and the copy in TCRdb shows in-frame clones only, minus some. The sample holds approximately 220,000 clones; about 75% are singletons and the top ten take approximately 1.7%. The sample was PBMCs. These receptors were collected from a woman aged 25 to 39 in good health and CMV-seronegative. Both conserved end residues are part of each CDR3. The D gene is left open where the match is weak. The size field is filled for only some rows; it gives once, few, many or a size class.

J gene,CDR3 length,D gene,V gene,clone size,CDR3 protein,CDR3 DNA
TRBJ1-3,15,-,TRBV7-8,-,CASSTPRGTGNTIYF,TGTGCCAGCAGCACCCCGCGGGGGACTGGAAACACCATATATTTT
TRBJ1-1,13,-,TRBV7-2,-,CASSSSPGRIAFF,TGTGCCAGCAGCTCAAGCCCCGGGAGGATAGCTTTCTTT
TRBJ2-1,14,-,TRBV7-2,-,CASSLTTSTPRGFF,TGTGCCAGCAGCTTAACCACTAGTACCCCACGGGGGTTCTTC
TRBJ1-4,15,-,TRBV10-2,-,CASSEYNRVNEKLFF,TGCGCCAGCAGTGAATACAACAGGGTTAATGAAAAACTGTTTTTT
TRBJ2-4,13,-,TRBV4-3,-,CASSQGGENIQYF,TGCGCCAGCAGCCAAGGTGGAGAAAACATTCAGTACTTC
TRBJ1-1,12,-,TRBV6-1,few,CASSRFNTEAFF,TGTGCCAGCAGCAGGTTCAACACTGAAGCTTTCTTT
TRBJ1-3,16,-,TRBV11-2,-,CASSFDKTVRGNTIYF,TGTGCCAGCAGCTTCGATAAGACAGTTCGTGGAAACACCATATATTTT
TRBJ1-5,16,-,TRBV7-9,-,CASSYLGTGGNQPQHF,TGTGCCAGCAGCTACTTAGGAACAGGAGGCAATCAGCCCCAGCATTTT
TRBJ1-1,13,-,TRBV30,-,CAWSDTPNTEAFF,TGTGCCTGGAGTGACACCCCGAACACTGAAGCTTTCTTT
TRBJ2-3,15,TRBD2,TRBV7-3,-,CASSQTSGKGDTQYF,TGTGCCAGCAGCCAGACTAGCGGGAAGGGCGATACGCAGTATTTT
TRBJ2-5,15,TRBD2,TRBV14,-,CASSLGTSGSETQYF,TGTGCCAGCAGTCTTGGGACTAGCGGGAGTGAGACCCAGTACTTC
TRBJ2-5,15,TRBD1,TRBV5-8,-,CASSSIGQGGETQYF,TGTGCCAGCAGCTCCATCGGACAGGGAGGAGAGACCCAGTACTTC
TRBJ2-3,13,-,TRBV6-1,-,CASSERSGDTQYF,TGTGCCAGCAGTGAAAGGAGCGGGGATACGCAGTATTTT
TRBJ2-1,17,TRBD2,TRBV5-6,-,CASSMRTSGSSYNEQFF,TGTGCCAGCAGCATGCGGACTAGCGGGAGCTCCTACAATGAGCAGTTCTTC
TRBJ1-5,16,TRBD1,TRBV5-1,-,CASSPGQGEARQPQHF,TGCGCCAGCAGCCCAGGACAGGGGGAGGCTCGACAGCCCCAGCATTTT
TRBJ2-7,15,TRBD1,TRBV10-2,-,CASSESGQGAYEQYF,TGCGCCAGCAGTGAGTCCGGGCAGGGGGCCTACGAGCAGTACTTC
TRBJ1-6,14,-,TRBV30,-,CAWKLSRGNSPLHF,TGTGCCTGGAAGCTAAGCAGGGGCAATTCACCCCTCCACTTT
TRBJ1-2,13,-,TRBV6-6,few,CASSPGASYGYTF,TGTGCCAGCAGTCCGGGAGCAAGTTATGGCTACACCTTC
TRBJ2-7,12,-,TRBV14,once,CASSPTIGEQYF,TGTGCCAGCAGCCCTACGATAGGGGAACAGTACTTC
TRBJ2-1,16,-,TRBV7-7,-,CASSLMQGNPYNEQFF,TGTGCTAGCAGCTTAATGCAGGGAAACCCCTACAATGAGCAGTTCTTC
TRBJ2-6,17,TRBD1,TRBV9,-,CASSVGQGASGANVLTF,TGTGCCAGCAGCGTAGGACAGGGGGCGTCTGGGGCCAACGTCCTGACTTTC
TRBJ2-2,13,TRBD2,TRBV10-2,-,CASKGGSPGELFF,TGCGCCAGCAAGGGCGGGAGCCCCGGGGAGCTGTTTTTT
TRBJ2-7,15,-,TRBV5-4,-,CASSFGRDREYEQYF,TGTGCCAGCAGCTTTGGGCGGGATCGGGAGTACGAGCAGTACTTC
TRBJ2-3,15,-,TRBV7-3,few,CASSLGVRNTDTQYF,TGTGCCAGCAGCTTGGGTGTGCGGAACACAGATACGCAGTATTTT
TRBJ2-3,16,TRBD1,TRBV5-1,once,CASSTGQGPSTDTQYF,TGCGCCAGCAGCACCGGACAGGGGCCCAGCACAGATACGCAGTATTTT
TRBJ2-7,14,-,TRBV6-5,-,CASSLAQTAYEQYF,TGTGCCAGCAGTTTAGCCCAAACCGCCTACGAGCAGTACTTC
TRBJ1-1,15,TRBD1,TRBV9,-,CASSVDGTGRTEAFF,TGTGCCAGCAGCGTAGACGGGACAGGGAGAACTGAAGCTTTCTTT
TRBJ2-5,18,TRBD2,TRBV19,few,CASSIFFPSSGNQETQYF,TGTGCCAGTAGTATATTTTTCCCCTCTAGCGGGAATCAAGAGACCCAGTACTTC
TRBJ2-2,13,TRBD2,TRBV11-2,-,CASSSGLAGELFF,TGTGCCAGCAGCTCGGGACTAGCCGGGGAGCTGTTTTTT
TRBJ2-7,14,-,TRBV4-1,-,CASSPTTGSYEQYF,TGCGCCAGCAGCCCTACGACAGGTTCCTACGAGCAGTACTTC
TRBJ2-7,13,TRBD1,TRBV2,-,CASRQGASYEQYF,TGTGCCAGCCGGCAGGGGGCCTCCTACGAGCAGTACTTC
TRBJ2-7,13,-,TRBV10-2,-,CASSEGTQYEQYF,TGCGCCAGCAGTGAGGGGACTCAATACGAGCAGTACTTC
TRBJ1-2,11,-,TRBV10-3,-,CAISEVRGYTF,TGTGCCATCAGTGAGGTCCGTGGCTACACCTTC
TRBJ2-5,14,TRBD1,TRBV7-6,-,CASSRQGIQETQYF,TGTGCCAGCAGCCGACAGGGAATCCAAGAGACCCAGTACTTC
TRBJ1-5,12,-,TRBV30,-,CAWSVQDQPQDF,TGTGCCTGGAGTGTACAGGATCAGCCCCAGGATTTT
TRBJ1-1,12,-,TRBV7-9,-,CSSSLNFGEAFF,TGTTCCAGCAGCTTAAATTTCGGTGAAGCTTTCTTT
TRBJ1-1,14,TRBD1,TRBV19,-,CASSITGGDTEAFF,TGTGCCAGTAGTATTACAGGGGGCGACACTGAAGCTTTCTTT
TRBJ2-3,14,-,TRBV6-1,once,CASRQTTTTDTQYF,TGTGCCAGCAGGCAAACGACAACAACAGATACGCAGTATTTT
TRBJ2-7,14,-,TRBV2,-,CASRRAGKPYEQYF,TGTGCCAGCAGGAGAGCAGGGAAACCCTACGAGCAGTACTTC
TRBJ2-7,13,-,TRBV29-1,-,CSVEGTDSYEQYF,TGCAGCGTTGAAGGGACAGACTCCTACGAGCAGTACTTC
TRBJ2-3,14,-,TRBV11-3,-,CASSPGSASDTQYF,TGTGCCAGCAGCCCGGGTTCTGCGTCAGATACGCAGTATTTT
TRBJ1-4,17,TRBD1,TRBV11-3,-,CASSPRDSPASDEKLFF,TGTGCCAGCAGCCCCCGGGACAGCCCCGCCAGTGATGAAAAACTGTTTTTT
TRBJ2-2,16,-,TRBV7-9,-,CASSLSRVGVTGELFF,TGTGCCAGCAGCTTATCACGGGTCGGGGTAACCGGGGAGCTGTTTTTT
TRBJ2-7,14,TRBD2,TRBV5-1,-,CASSFGLAGDEQYF,TGCGCCAGCAGCTTCGGACTAGCTGGAGACGAGCAGTACTTC
TRBJ1-2,13,-,TRBV25-1,-,CASGPFANYGYTF,TGTGCCAGCGGCCCGTTCGCTAACTATGGCTACACCTTC